The 25 T cell receptor beta chains below all came from one sample that was sequenced in a study of preoperative IRX-2 immunotherapy in early breast cancer. The sample's treatment: preoperative locoregional IRX-2 cytokine immunotherapy. This table comes from immunoSEQ multiplex PCR, and its TCRdb copy is limited to in-frame clones, with some not included. This sample has roughly 42,000 clones, with about 72% found just once. Sequencing used tumor tissue, obtained after IRX-2 immunotherapy. The receptors come from a human donor with breast cancer.

V gene TRBV19 combines with J gene TRBJ2-1; 7 bases match TRBD1. Germline lookup yields CDR1 LNHDA and CDR2 SQIVND (reference sequence). This CDR3 is 13 amino acids long. Germline trimming cut 4 bases from V and 6 bases from J; bases unmatched to any gene: 3. CDR3 DNA sequence: TGTGCCAGTAGTACCGGGGACAGCAATGAGCAGTTCTTC. This gives the protein CASSTGDSNEQFF. Full variable domain (remainder filled in from reference TRBV19 and TRBJ2-1): DGGITQSPKYLFRKEGQNVTLSCEQNLNHDAMYWYRQDPGQGLRLIYYSQIVNDFQKGDIAEGYSVSREKKESFPLTVTSAQKNPTAFYLCASSTGDSNEQFFGPGTRLTVL.

This rearrangement joins TRBV19 to TRBJ1-2; 7 bases align to TRBD1. This CDR3 comprises 12 residues. CDR1 and CDR2 (germline): LNHDA, SQIVND (reference sequence). J lost 7 bases, V lost 10 bases, and 9 bases had no gene match. The CDR3 spells CATTDDRAGYTF. Written as DNA, the CDR3 is TGTGCCACAACCGACGACAGGGCTGGCTACACCTTC.

This clone came up once. The chain uses TRBV6-8 and TRBJ1-4; 8 bases are shared with TRBD1. Germline CDR1 reads MNHGY; CDR2 reads SAAAGT. The CDR3 length is 15 residues. V lost 5 bases, J lost 4 bases, and 6 bases stayed unmatched. Here the CDR3 reads CASSRRTGNNEKLFF. The CDR3 nucleotides read TGTGCCAGCAGTCGTCGGACAGGGAATAATGAAAAACTGTTTTTT.

This clone was detected only a few times. V gene TRBV5-1 combines with J gene TRBJ2-1, with TRBD2 identical over 13 bases. This CDR3 comprises 15 residues. After removal of 5 bases from V and 4 bases from J, the junction contained 3 bases not matched to a gene. Germline CDR1 SGHRS, CDR2 YFSETQ. CDR3 bases: TGCGCCAGCAGACGGGGACTAGCGGGGTACAATGAGCAGTTCTTC. Its translation is CASRRGLAGYNEQFF.

The CDR3 DNA is TGCGCCAGCAGCACCGGGGGGAACACCGGGGAGCTGTTTTTT. Protein: CASSTGGNTGELFF. The chain couples TRBV5-1 to TRBJ2-2; weak D call: TRBD2 (6 bases). In germline, CDR1 is SGHRS, CDR2 YFSETQ. CDR3 size: 14 residues. V gave up 4 bases and J gave up 1 base, with 8 bases separating them.

In its sample, this clone was seen once. The rearrangement uses TRBV14 and TRBJ1-2, with no clear D. Germline V gene sequence: CDR1 SGHDN, CDR2 FVKESK. This CDR3 has 15 residues. Between the trimmed V and J ends, which lost 0 bases and 2 bases, there was a span of 10 bases. This CDR3 is CASSQEIGPNYGYTF. The CDR3 region has the DNA TGTGCCAGCAGCCAAGAAATCGGGCCCAACTATGGCTACACCTTC.

V gene TRBV5-1 combines with J gene TRBJ2-1; tentative D call: TRBD2 (6 bases). V was cut by 5 bases and J by 8 bases, with 20 bases left in between. The germline V gene has CDR1 SGHRS and CDR2 YFSETQ. This CDR3 has 15 residues. CDR3 sequence reads: CASRIRERLRDEQFF. The CDR3 DNA reads as TGCGCCAGCAGGATCCGGGAGCGGCTGAGGGATGAGCAGTTCTTC.

V is TRBV25-1 and J is TRBJ1-6; the D is unclear. Germline V gene data show CDR1 as MGHDK and CDR2 as SYGVNS. The CDR3 has 13 amino acids. V dropped 3 bases and J dropped 9 bases, with 9 bases sitting between them. The CDR3 here is CASSERTASPLHF. The CDR3, as DNA: TGTGCCAGCAGTGAGCGGACTGCTTCACCCCTCCACTTT.

The chain is built from TRBV5-1 and TRBJ2-7, with D possibly matching TRBD2 (6 bases). The CDR3 spans 14 residues. Between the trimmed V and J ends, which lost 6 bases and 4 bases, there was a span of 17 bases. Germline CDR1 SGHRS, CDR2 YFSETQ. This CDR3 reads CASNPEGSGYEQYF. CDR3 DNA: TGCGCCAGCAACCCGGAGGGGTCGGGATACGAGCAGTACTTC.

The count of this clone is one. The V and J genes are TRBV19 and TRBJ2-7; 14 bases line up with TRBD2. There are 17 residues in the CDR3. The V gene's germline CDR1 is LNHDA and CDR2 SQIVND (reference sequence). J gave up 5 bases and V 6 bases, and 12 bases lay outside the gene matches. DNA for the CDR3: TGTGCCAGTAGCGGGACTAGCGGGAGTTTAACCCCCGACGAGCAGTACTTC. It specifies CASSGTSGSLTPDEQYF.

This clone was counted a single time. The V and J genes are TRBV30 and TRBJ2-2; D uncertain. This CDR3 is 13 amino acids long. Germline CDR1 and CDR2: GTSNPN and SVGIG (reference sequence). With 2 bases removed from V and 0 bases from J, the gap between germline ends came to 4 bases. The CDR3 DNA reads as TGTGCCTGGAGTATGACGAACACCGGGGAGCTGTTTTTT. Its protein product is CAWSMTNTGELFF.

V and J are TRBV10-3 and TRBJ2-2; D unresolved. V was shortened by 5 bases and J by 1 base, with 8 bases between the two germline ends. The CDR3 contains 14 residues. Germline lookup yields CDR1 ENHRY and CDR2 SYGVKD. The CDR3 sequence: CAISQGRNTGELFF. Here the CDR3 DNA reads TGTGCCATCAGTCAAGGACGGAACACCGGGGAGCTGTTTTTT.

This clone was recorded a few times. The CDR3 protein is CASSPGRYGYTF. The CDR3 DNA follows: TGTGCCAGCAGCCCCGGCCGTTATGGCTACACCTTC. The chain recombines TRBV14 with TRBJ1-2; no firm D call. The V end was cut by 4 bases, the J end by 5 bases, with 8 bases between. In germline, CDR1 is SGHDN, CDR2 FVKESK. The CDR3 contains 12 residues.

The chain uses TRBV5-1 and TRBJ2-5; no clear D gene. V lost 0 bases and J 1 base, leaving 7 bases between the germline ends. The CDR3 is 14 amino acids. Germline CDR1 reads SGHRS; CDR2 reads YFSETQ. CDR3 residues: CASSLGGFQETQYF. In nucleotides, the CDR3 is TGCGCCAGCAGCTTGGGAGGCTTCCAAGAGACCCAGTACTTC.

This clone was counted a few times. This chain uses TRBV30 with TRBJ2-7; D gene uncertain. CDR1 GTSNPN and CDR2 SVGIG come from the germline V gene (reference sequence). Trimming removed 2 bases at V and 2 bases at J, with 7 bases between. The CDR3 loop spans 12 amino acids. DNA for the CDR3: TGTGCCTGGAGTTACCAAACCTACGAGCAGTACTTC. It codes for CAWSYQTYEQYF. The whole variable domain, filled in from reference TRBV30 and TRBJ2-7, reads SQTIHQWPATLVQPVGSPLSLECTVEGTSNPNLYWYRQAAGRGLQLLFYSVGIGQISSEVPQNLSASRPQDRQFILSSKKLLLSDSGFYLCAWSYQTYEQYFGPGTRLTVT.

This clone came up a few times. Within the sample, other DNA sequences also encode this same CDR3. The CDR3 region has the DNA TGCGCCAGCAGCCCTGGACAGGCGTCTGGAAACACCATATATTTT. Protein product: CASSPGQASGNTIYF. The chain uses TRBV5-1 and TRBJ1-3, with 7 bases fitting TRBD1. The J segment lost 1 base and the V segment lost 4 bases, leaving 5 bases of the junction unmatched. Germline V gene lookup returns CDR1 SGHRS and CDR2 YFSETQ. This CDR3 is 15 amino acids long. Using reference TRBV5-1 and TRBJ1-3 for the parts outside the CDR3, the full variable domain is KAGVTQTPRYLIKTRGQQVTLSCSPISGHRSVSWYQQTPGQGLQFLFEYFSETQRNKGNFPGRFSGRQFSNSRSEMNVSTLELGDSALYLCASSPGQASGNTIYFGEGSWLTVV.

This clone appeared a few times. This rearrangement joins TRBV14 to TRBJ2-1; maybe TRBD2 (7 bases). This CDR3 region has 18 residues. Germline V gene lookup returns CDR1 SGHDN and CDR2 FVKESK. Trimming shortened V by 4 bases and J by 1 base, and 20 bases separated the two germline ends. The CDR3 here is CASSRESFRGGSYNEQFF. In nucleotides, the CDR3 is TGTGCCAGCAGCCGAGAGAGTTTCAGGGGAGGGTCCTACAATGAGCAGTTCTTC.

V gene TRBV18 combines with J gene TRBJ1-2; TRBD1 is a possible D gene (5 bases). The CDR3 length is 14 residues. V lost 1 base and J lost 3, with 9 bases in between. CDR1 and CDR2 from the germline V gene are KGHSH and LQKENI. CDR3 sequence (DNA): TGTGCCAGCTCACCACTACAGGACGACTATGGCTACACCTTC. Translation: CASSPLQDDYGYTF.

This rearrangement joins TRBV6-8 to TRBJ1-6; the D gene is possibly TRBD1 (5 bases). Germline V gene data show CDR1 as MNHGY and CDR2 as SAAAGT. This CDR3 has 14 residues. Trimming cost V 5 bases and J 11 bases, with 16 bases left between them. The CDR3, as DNA: TGTGCCAGCAGTCCGGACACAAACGTGACACCCCTCCACTTT. Its translation: CASSPDTNVTPLHF.

The J gene is TRBJ2-5, the V gene TRBV11-3; 7 bases are shared with TRBD1. CDR1 is SGHNT, CDR2 YENEEA, per germline. The CDR3 is 15 amino acids. With V trimmed by 4 bases and J by 0 bases, 5 bases remained unmatched. This CDR3 is CASSYGQANQETQYF. CDR3 coding DNA: TGTGCCAGCAGCTACGGACAGGCCAACCAAGAGACCCAGTACTTC.

The chain couples TRBV19 to TRBJ2-7; 8 nucleotides agree with TRBD1. The germline V gene encodes CDR1 LNHDA and CDR2 SQIVND (reference sequence). CDR3 length equals 13 residues. Trimming removed 7 bases from V and 5 bases from J; junction bases left unmatched: 7. This CDR3 is CASKRDRLDEQYF. CDR3 nucleotides: TGTGCCAGTAAGAGGGACAGGCTAGACGAGCAGTACTTC.

By share of the sample, this clone is medium-sized. The CDR3 DNA is TGTGCCAGCAGCTATTCGGAGGGAGGGGGTGAAAAACTGTTTTTT. It specifies CASSYSEGGGEKLFF. This chain joins TRBV11-3 and TRBJ1-4; tentatively, D is TRBD1 (6 bases). Germline CDR1 is SGHNT and CDR2 is YENEEA. CDR3 length: 15 amino acids. V lost 4 bases and J 7 bases, leaving 16 bases between the germline ends.

The chain has TRBV19 and TRBJ2-1; TRBD2 is a possible D gene (6 bases). Trimming pared 1 base from V and 1 base from J, leaving 8 bases between. The CDR3 consists of 15 residues. CDR1 is LNHDA, CDR2 SQIVND, per germline (reference sequence). CDR3 bases: TGTGCCAGTAGTATAGCGGGGGAGTCCTACAATGAGCAGTTCTTC. It codes for CASSIAGESYNEQFF.

This clone was recorded a few times. V is TRBV6-8 and J is TRBJ2-3; a possible D gene is TRBD1 (6 bases). Trimming pared 0 bases from V and 2 bases from J, leaving 9 bases between. Germline CDR1 is MNHGY and CDR2 is SAAAGT. This CDR3 has 15 amino acids. In DNA form, the CDR3 reads TGTGCCAGCAGTTACTCGGGACACCCCACAGATACGCAGTATTTT. It encodes CASSYSGHPTDTQYF.

The V gene is TRBV10-2, the J gene TRBJ2-7; 7 bases are shared with TRBD2. Germline loops: CDR1 WSHSY, CDR2 SAAADI. The length of the CDR3 is 14 residues. With V trimmed by 6 bases and J by 7 bases, 12 bases remained unmatched. The CDR3 nucleotides read TGCGCCAGCAGCCAACTAGCGTTTCGTGGTGAGCAGTACTTC. Its protein product is CASSQLAFRGEQYF.